One T cell receptor (beta chain) is described in this entry. The CDR3 totals 14 residues. With V trimmed by 0 bases and J by 5 bases, 4 bases remained unmatched. The germline gives CDR1 DFQATT, CDR2 SNEGSKA (reference sequence). TCRdb used MiXCR to reprocess the 5' RACE reads, holding one entry per CDR3 protein. The table lists about 720,000 distinct CDR3 sequences, roughly 18% of them singletons, with around 13% in the top ten. The source of the sample is a study of identical twins. These data also featured in a second study, about T cells expressing NK-cell markers. As that study records: Sorted CD3+CD56+NKG2C+, CD3+CD56+NKG2C- and CD3+CD56-NKG2C+ T cells supplied TCR beta repertoires.

The rearrangement uses TRBV20-1 and TRBJ2-1; TRBD1 matches 7 bases. The sequence was collected from a woman between 18 and 29 years old in good health. Sequenced sample: PBMCs. The CDR3 nucleotides are TGCAGTGCTAGAGATAGGACAGGCCACAATGAGCAGTTCTTC. Amino acids: CSARDRTGHNEQFF.